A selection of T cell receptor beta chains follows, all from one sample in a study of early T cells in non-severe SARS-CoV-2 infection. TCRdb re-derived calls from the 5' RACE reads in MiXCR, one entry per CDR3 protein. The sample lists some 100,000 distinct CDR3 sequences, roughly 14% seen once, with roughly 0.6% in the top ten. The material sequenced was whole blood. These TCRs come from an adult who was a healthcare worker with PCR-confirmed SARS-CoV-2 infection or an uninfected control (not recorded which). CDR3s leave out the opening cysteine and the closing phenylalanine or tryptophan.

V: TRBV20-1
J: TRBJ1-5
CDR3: SATLPGGQPQH

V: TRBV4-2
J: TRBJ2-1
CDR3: ASSRDTGTSGGAYNEQF

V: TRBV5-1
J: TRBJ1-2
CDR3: ASSSPGRTPGTYGYT

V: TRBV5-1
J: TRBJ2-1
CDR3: ASSPGAVAVSYNEQF

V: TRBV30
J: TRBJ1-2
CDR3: AWSGSFRGLMNYGYT

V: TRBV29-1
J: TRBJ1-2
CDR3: SVNYGYT

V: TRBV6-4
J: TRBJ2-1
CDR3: ASSPSLRGGFLEQF

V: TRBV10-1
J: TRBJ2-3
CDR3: ASSPVVGEDTQY

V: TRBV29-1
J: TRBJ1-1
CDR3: SVERGATEAF

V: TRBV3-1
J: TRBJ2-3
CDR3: ASSQGDTQY

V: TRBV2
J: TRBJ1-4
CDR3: ASSDTWGVGAEKLF

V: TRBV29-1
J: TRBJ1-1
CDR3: SVATNTEAF

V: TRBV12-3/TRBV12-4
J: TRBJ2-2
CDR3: ASSFSGGSTGELF

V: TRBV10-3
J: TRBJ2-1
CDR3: AISEESNYNEQF

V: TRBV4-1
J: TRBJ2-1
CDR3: ASTSVGSLGEQF

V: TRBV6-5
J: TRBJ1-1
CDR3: ASSYTWALNTEAF

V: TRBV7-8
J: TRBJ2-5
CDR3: ASSLGDRGSVRTQY

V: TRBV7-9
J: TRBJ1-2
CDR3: ASSLVVMTTANYGYT

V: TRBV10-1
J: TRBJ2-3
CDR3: ASSPSGSTDTQY

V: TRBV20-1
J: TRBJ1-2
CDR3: SARGWPANYGYT

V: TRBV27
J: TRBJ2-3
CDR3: ASSNLDRGLGDTQY

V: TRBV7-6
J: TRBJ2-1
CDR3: AVAGGNEQF

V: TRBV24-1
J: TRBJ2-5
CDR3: ATSVTGREETQY

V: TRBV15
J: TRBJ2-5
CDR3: ATSRVTGGTQY

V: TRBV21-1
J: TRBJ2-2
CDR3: ASSKGTTDQNTGELF

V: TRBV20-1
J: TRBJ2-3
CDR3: SAKGSGASTDTQY

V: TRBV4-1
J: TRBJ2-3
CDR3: ASSQDSRRGGDTQY

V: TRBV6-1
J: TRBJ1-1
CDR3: ASREYRDSSTNTEAF

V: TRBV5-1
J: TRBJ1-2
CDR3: ASSPGGSNYGYT

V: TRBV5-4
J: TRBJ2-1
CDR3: ASSFWQGNNEQF

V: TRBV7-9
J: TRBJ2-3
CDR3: ASSSPPAPDTQY

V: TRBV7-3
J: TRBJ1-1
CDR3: ASSLRGSNTEAF

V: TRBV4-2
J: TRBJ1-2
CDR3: ASSPLVGALQANYGYT

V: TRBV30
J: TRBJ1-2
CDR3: AWTGGLSYGYT

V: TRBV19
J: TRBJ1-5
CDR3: ASSIGDTYNQPQH

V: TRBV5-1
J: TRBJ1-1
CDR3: ASSWGDTEALNTEAF

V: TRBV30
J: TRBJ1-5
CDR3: AWSGGNQPQH

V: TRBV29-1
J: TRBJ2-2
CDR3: SVARVGNTNTGELF

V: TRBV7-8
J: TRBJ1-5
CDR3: ASSFLGDRTNQPQH

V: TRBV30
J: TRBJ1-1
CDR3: AWSYALGTEAF

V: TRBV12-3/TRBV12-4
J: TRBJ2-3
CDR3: ASSSTIWADTQY

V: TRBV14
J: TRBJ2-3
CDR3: ASSQDLTYTDTQY

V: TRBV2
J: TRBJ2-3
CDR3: ASSGGNADTQY

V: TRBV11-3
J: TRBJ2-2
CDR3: ASSLRAGGTGELF

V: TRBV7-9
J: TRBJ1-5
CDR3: ASSPGGQNNQPQH

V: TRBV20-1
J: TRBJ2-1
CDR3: SARDGLADISYNEQF

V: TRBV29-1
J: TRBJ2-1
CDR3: SFDRDTNEQF

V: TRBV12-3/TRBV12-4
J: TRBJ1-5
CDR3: ASTGISNQPQH